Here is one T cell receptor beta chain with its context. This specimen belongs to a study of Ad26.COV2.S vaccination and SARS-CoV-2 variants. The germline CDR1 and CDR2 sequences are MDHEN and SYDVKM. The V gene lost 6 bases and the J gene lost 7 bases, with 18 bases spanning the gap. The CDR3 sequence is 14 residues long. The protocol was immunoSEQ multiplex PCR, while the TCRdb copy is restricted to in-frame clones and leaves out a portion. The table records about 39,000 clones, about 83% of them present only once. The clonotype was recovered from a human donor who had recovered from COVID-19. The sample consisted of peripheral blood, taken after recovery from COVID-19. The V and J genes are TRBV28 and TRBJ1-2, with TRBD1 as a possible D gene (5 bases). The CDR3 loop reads CASRPGPSGGGYTF. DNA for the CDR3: TGTGCCAGCAGACCGGGGCCCAGCGGGGGTGGCTACACCTTC.